Below, 27 T cell receptor beta chains from the same sample are listed, as sequenced in a study of shared clonotypes between healthy human individuals. Sequenced by immunoSEQ multiplex PCR; TCRdb stores in-frame clones only, minus some. This table has under 2,500,000 clones, 90% to 96% appearing once. The sequenced sample was naive CD4+ T cells sorted from blood. Subset meaning: CD45RA+ positively selected. The receptors derive from a man between 18 and 35 years old in good health.

The chain combines TRBV27 with TRBJ1-5, with D maybe TRBD1 (5 bases). The CDR3 is made up of 19 amino acids. The V gene lost 6 bases and the J gene lost 0 bases, with 24 bases spanning the gap. In germline, CDR1 is MNHEY, CDR2 SMNVEV (reference sequence). Written as DNA, the CDR3 is TGTGCCAGCAGCTTGGAGCGGGACGGAAGCACATATAGCAATCAGCCCCAGCATTTT. Protein sequence: CASSLERDGSTYSNQPQHF.

The chain uses TRBV30 and TRBJ1-2; TRBD1 is a possible D gene (5 bases). Per the germline V gene, CDR1 is GTSNPN and CDR2 is SVGIG (reference sequence). The CDR3 contains 14 residues. V lost 2 bases, J lost 4 bases, and 14 bases lay in between. The CDR3 loop is CAWSPGGGRYGYTF. In DNA, the CDR3 is TGTGCCTGGAGTCCCGGGGGAGGCCGCTATGGCTACACCTTC.

In DNA, the CDR3 is TGCAGTGCTCCGGACAAGGATACGCAGTATTTT. Its translation: CSAPDKDTQYF. V usage is TRBV20-1 and J usage is TRBJ2-3; possible D gene TRBD1, 5 bases. Germline CDR1 reads DFQATT; CDR2 reads SNEGSKA (reference sequence). The CDR3 loop spans 11 amino acids. The V gene lost 5 bases and the J gene lost 6 bases, with 9 bases spanning the gap.

As regards this clone: The sample has other DNA sequences that encode this CDR3 too. The chain joins TRBV19 to TRBJ1-5; D remains unclear. V lost 3 bases and J lost 2, with 5 bases in between. The CDR3 contains 13 residues. The V gene's germline CDR1 is LNHDA and CDR2 SQIVND (reference sequence). The CDR3 DNA follows: TGTGCCAGTAGTATTCGGGGCAATCAGCCCCAGCATTTT. Translated: CASSIRGNQPQHF.

This chain uses TRBV7-2 with TRBJ2-1, with 12 bases lining up with TRBD2. This CDR3 comprises 17 residues. The V gene end was trimmed by 3 bases and the J gene end by 7 bases; junction bases not matched to a gene: 10. The germline gives CDR1 SGHTA, CDR2 FQGNSA. This chain's CDR3 is CASSLVASGRALNEQFF. Written as DNA, the CDR3 is TGTGCCAGCAGCTTGGTGGCTAGCGGGAGGGCCCTAAATGAGCAGTTCTTC.

J is TRBJ2-3 and V is TRBV2, with 12 bases matching TRBD2. The CDR3 loop spans 17 amino acids. The V segment lost 7 bases and the J segment 0 bases; nucleotides outside the gene matches: 8. From germline, CDR1 is SNHLY and CDR2 FYNNEI. The CDR3 sequence: CASTLQGLAGSTDTQYF. The CDR3 DNA reads as TGTGCCAGCACCCTACAAGGACTAGCGGGGAGCACAGATACGCAGTATTTT.

This sequence joins TRBV6-5 and TRBJ2-7, with D perhaps matching TRBD1 (5 bases). V was clipped by 6 bases and J by 4 bases, with 13 bases between them. The CDR3 is 13 amino acids. Germline lookup yields CDR1 MNHEY and CDR2 SVGAGI. In nucleotides, the CDR3 is TGTGCCAGCAGAAGACAGTTCTATTACGAGCAGTACTTC. Residues: CASRRQFYYEQYF.

Only one count was recorded for this clone. The J gene is TRBJ2-3, the V gene TRBV10-3, with 9 bases lining up with TRBD2. This CDR3 region has 15 residues. Germline-derived CDR1 and CDR2 are ENHRY and SYGVKD. After removal of 7 bases from V and 0 bases from J, the junction contained 5 bases not matched to a gene. The CDR3 DNA sequence: TGTGCCATCACACCTAGCGGGGTAAGCACAGATACGCAGTATTTT. Amino acid sequence: CAITPSGVSTDTQYF.

The rearrangement uses TRBV30 and TRBJ2-7, with D possibly being TRBD1 (6 bases). CDR1 and CDR2 from the germline V gene are GTSNPN and SVGIG (reference sequence). Trimming took off 5 bases at V and 3 bases at J, with 29 bases between the two ends. The CDR3 sequence is 18 residues long. The chain's CDR3 is CAWSRGKVSSGLNYEQYF. Written as DNA, the CDR3 is TGTGCCTGGTCCAGGGGAAAAGTGTCCAGTGGGCTAAACTACGAGCAGTACTTC.

This CDR3 reads CASSLGGGAANEKLFF. As DNA, the CDR3 is TGTGCCAGCAGCTTGGGAGGGGGCGCAGCTAATGAAAAACTGTTTTTT. The chain is built from TRBV7-6 and TRBJ1-4; 7 nucleotides agree with TRBD1. The germline gives CDR1 SGHVS, CDR2 FNYEAQ. The trim removed 3 bases at V and 3 bases at J, leaving 7 bases unmatched. The CDR3 sequence is 16 residues long.

The chain combines TRBV9 with TRBJ2-4; 8 bases match TRBD1. The germline gives CDR1 SGDLS, CDR2 YYNGEE. This CDR3 is built from 17 residues. V lost 0 bases, J lost 0 bases, and 5 bases stayed unmatched. Written as DNA, the CDR3 is TGTGCCAGCAGCGTAGCAGGGGGCGGAGAAGCCAAAAACATTCAGTACTTC. Protein sequence: CASSVAGGGEAKNIQYF.

This chain uses TRBV18 with TRBJ2-3; 12 bases are a match to TRBD2. The trim removed 4 bases at V and 0 bases at J, leaving 2 bases unmatched. CDR1 is KGHSH, CDR2 LQKENI, per germline. The CDR3 sequence is 16 residues long. DNA of the CDR3: TGTGCCAGCTCACTTGGACTAGCGGGGAGCACAGATACGCAGTATTTT. This sequence encodes CASSLGLAGSTDTQYF. The full variable domain, rest sourced from reference TRBV18 and TRBJ2-3, is NAGVMQNPRHLVRRRGQEARLRCSPMKGHSHVYWYRQLPEEGLKFMVYLQKENIIDESGMPKERFSAEFPKEGPSILRIQQVVRGDSAAYFCASSLGLAGSTDTQYFGPGTRLTVL.

The V and J genes are TRBV30 and TRBJ2-5; D call uncertain. Germline CDR1 and CDR2: GTSNPN and SVGIG (reference sequence). V was clipped by 2 bases and J by 7 bases, with 5 bases between them. The CDR3 totals 10 residues. This CDR3 reads CAWSKGTQYF. The CDR3 DNA reads as TGTGCCTGGAGTAAAGGGACCCAGTACTTC.

Regarding this clone: The same CDR3 also results from other DNA sequences found in this sample. V and J are TRBV7-9 and TRBJ1-4; the match to TRBD1 covers 7 bases. Trimming at V came to 3 bases and at J to 3 bases, leaving 4 bases not matched to a gene. The germline V gene encodes CDR1 SEHNR and CDR2 FQNEAQ (reference sequence). The CDR3 length is 15 residues. This CDR3 is CASSLAGTANEKLFF. The DNA of the CDR3 is TGTGCCAGCAGCTTGGCCGGGACAGCTAATGAAAAACTGTTTTTT.

V gene TRBV9 combines with J gene TRBJ2-1; D possibly uses TRBD1 or TRBD2 (5 bases each). The CDR3 is made up of 15 amino acids. V was clipped by 0 bases and J by 4 bases, with 11 bases between them. Germline V gene lookup returns CDR1 SGDLS and CDR2 YYNGEE. The CDR3 coding sequence is TGTGCCAGCAGCGTAGATTGGGACGGGTACAATGAGCAGTTCTTC. Encoded protein: CASSVDWDGYNEQFF.

A remark on this clone: Other DNA sequences in this sample translate to the same CDR3. V and J are TRBV18 and TRBJ2-7; perhaps TRBD2 as D (6 bases). The CDR3 totals 15 residues. CDR1 and CDR2 (germline): KGHSH, LQKENI. Trimming pared 3 bases from V and 0 bases from J, leaving 12 bases between. The CDR3 nucleotides are TGTGCCAGCTCACCGGGACTCGCGAGCTCCTACGAGCAGTACTTC. Translation gives CASSPGLASSYEQYF.

This clone was seen only once. The rearrangement joins TRBV11-2 to TRBJ2-2; D is tentatively TRBD1 or TRBD2 (5 bases each). Germline CDR1 reads SGHAT; CDR2 reads FQNNGV. The CDR3 sequence is 16 residues long. Trimming removed 1 base from V and 2 bases from J, with 11 bases in between. The CDR3 coding sequence is TGTGCCAGCAGCTTAGGGATCGGGACCAACACCGGGGAGCTGTTTTTT. As protein: CASSLGIGTNTGELFF.

The chain is built from TRBV10-1 and TRBJ2-3; TRBD2 might be the D (5 bases). This CDR3 spans 13 amino acids. Germline V gene lookup returns CDR1 WNHNN and CDR2 SYGVQD (reference sequence). Trimming removed 5 bases from V and 3 bases from J, with 9 bases in between. CDR3 sequence: CASSLGGTDTQYF. The CDR3, as DNA: TGCGCCAGCAGTCTCGGAGGAACAGATACGCAGTATTTT.

V is TRBV10-3 and J is TRBJ2-3, with 7 bases that match TRBD1. The CDR3 has 15 residues. Germline CDR1 reads ENHRY; CDR2 reads SYGVKD. The junction had 5 bases not matched to a gene; V was cut back by 3 bases and J by 2 bases. The CDR3, as DNA: TGTGCCATCAGTGAAGGACAGGAAACCACAGATACGCAGTATTTT. Its protein is CAISEGQETTDTQYF.

The V gene is TRBV11-3, the J gene TRBJ2-1; 7 bases are a match to TRBD2. The CDR3 loop spans 13 amino acids. The germline CDR1 and CDR2 sequences are SGHNT and YENEEA. V shed 2 bases and J 7 bases; nucleotides not matched to a gene: 2. The DNA for the CDR3 is TGTGCCAGCAGCTTACCCGGGAGGAATGAGCAGTTCTTC. Protein: CASSLPGRNEQFF.

This chain uses TRBV6-1 with TRBJ2-5; D uncertain. V was shortened by 4 bases and J by 5 bases, with 14 bases between the two germline ends. Germline V gives CDR1 MNHNS, CDR2 SASEGT. This CDR3 contains 14 residues. The CDR3 spells CASSVSSGVETQYF. CDR3 DNA sequence: TGTGCCAGCAGTGTGTCTTCTGGGGTGGAGACCCAGTACTTC.

The chain recombines TRBV10-3 with TRBJ2-5; 8 nucleotides agree with TRBD1. Losses at the gene ends were 2 bases for V and 5 bases for J; bases not matched to a gene: 7. The CDR3 has 15 residues. The germline V gene has CDR1 ENHRY and CDR2 SYGVKD. The CDR3: CAISEGRGRGETQYF. Written as DNA, the CDR3 is TGTGCCATCAGTGAGGGCAGGGGGCGCGGTGAGACCCAGTACTTC.

Worth noting for this clone: Other DNA sequences within the sample encode an identical CDR3. The chain recombines TRBV5-1 with TRBJ2-7; 8 bases are a match to TRBD2. CDR1 is SGHRS and CDR2 is YFSETQ in the germline V gene. This CDR3 contains 14 residues. V shed 2 bases, J shed 3 bases, and the junction held 4 bases outside the gene matches. DNA of the CDR3: TGCGCCAGCAGCTTTACCGGGACTAGCTACGAGCAGTACTTC. Encoded protein: CASSFTGTSYEQYF.

The rearrangement uses TRBV11-2 and TRBJ1-1; the D is unclear. This CDR3 is 16 amino acids long. The germline CDR1 and CDR2 sequences are SGHAT and FQNNGV. Trimming took off 2 bases at V and 1 base at J, with 14 bases between the two ends. CDR3 amino acids: CASSLRSRNPNTEAFF. The CDR3 nucleotides read TGTGCCAGCAGCTTACGGAGCAGAAACCCGAACACTGAAGCTTTCTTT.

This rearrangement joins TRBV29-1 to TRBJ1-1; 7 positions match TRBD1. This CDR3 is built from 14 residues. Germline trimming cut 7 bases from V and 3 bases from J; bases unmatched to any gene: 11. Germline-derived CDR1 and CDR2 are SQVTM and ANQGSEA. The CDR3 nucleotides are TGCAGCGCTTTCCGGGACAGCGGATACACTGAAGCTTTCTTT. The encoded protein is CSAFRDSGYTEAFF.

The chain is built from TRBV2 and TRBJ2-7; D call uncertain. The V gene lost 7 bases and the J gene lost 2 bases, with 9 bases spanning the gap. The CDR3 is 12 amino acids. In germline, CDR1 is SNHLY, CDR2 FYNNEI. For the CDR3, the DNA is TGTGCCAGCAATTTGGCGACCTACGAGCAGTACTTC. Translation: CASNLATYEQYF. The whole variable domain, remainder taken from reference TRBV2 and TRBJ2-7, is EPEVTQTPSHQVTQMGQEVILRCVPISNHLYFYWYRQILGQKVEFLVSFYNNEISEKSEIFDDQFSVERPDGSNFTLKIRSTKLEDSAMYFCASNLATYEQYFGPGTRLTVT.

The V and J genes are TRBV30 and TRBJ1-2, with D unresolved. CDR1 is GTSNPN and CDR2 is SVGIG in the germline V gene (reference sequence). This CDR3 has 15 amino acids. Trimming cost V 2 bases and J 6 bases, with 19 bases left between them. CDR3 in amino acids: CAWSIDMKGRDGYTF. For the CDR3, the DNA is TGTGCCTGGAGTATAGATATGAAGGGTCGAGATGGCTACACCTTC.